These 12 T cell receptor beta chains originate from one sample sequenced in a study of CD8 T cells in ankylosing spondylitis. A single record per CDR3 protein comes from TCRdb applying MiXCR to the 5' RACE reads. The sample consists of 250,000 to 350,000 distinct CDR3 sequences, 20% of them appearing once. The sequencing input was blood, either unsorted or a sorted T cell fraction (not recorded which). The receptor source for this set is a female donor with ankylosing spondylitis or in good health (not recorded which).

This clonotype appeared many times. This chain uses TRBV5-6 with TRBJ2-1; no definite D call. Germline loops: CDR1 SGHDT, CDR2 YYEEEE. V was cut by 4 bases and J by 13 bases, with 12 bases left in between. This CDR3 contains 11 residues. CDR3 amino acids: CASSVMAIQFF. For the CDR3, the DNA is TGTGCCAGCAGCGTTATGGCGATACAGTTCTTC.

The chain combines TRBV12-3 or TRBV12-4 with TRBJ2-3; 12 bases fit TRBD2. V shed 3 bases and J 6 bases; nucleotides not matched to a gene: 13. The CDR3 covers 18 residues. CDR3 protein: CASSFGGTSGYSGDTQYF. The CDR3 nucleotides read TGTGCCAGCAGTTTTGGTGGGACTAGCGGGTATTCCGGGGATACGCAGTATTTT.

The chain has TRBV30 and TRBJ2-3; no clear D gene. Germline values: CDR1 GTSNPN, CDR2 SVGIG (reference sequence). The CDR3 covers 12 residues. V was cut by 4 bases and J by 2 bases, with 7 bases left in between. The CDR3 reads CAWKPLTDTQYF. The CDR3 DNA follows: TGTGCCTGGAAGCCCCTCACAGATACGCAGTATTTT.

This clonotype was counted only a few times. J is TRBJ2-3 and V is TRBV6-2 or TRBV6-3, with 12 bases aligning to TRBD2. Germline V gene data show CDR1 as MNHEY and CDR2 as SVGEGT. V shed 2 bases and J 0 bases; nucleotides not matched to a gene: 12. The CDR3 loop spans 20 amino acids. Written as DNA, the CDR3 is TGTGCCAGCAGTTACGGCCTAGCGGGAGGGCCATCGACTAGCACAGATACGCAGTATTTT. Encoded protein: CASSYGLAGGPSTSTDTQYF.

In this sample, this clonotype turned up many times. This chain uses TRBV20-1 with TRBJ2-5; D is perhaps TRBD2 (7 bases). The V end was cut by 6 bases, the J end by 4 bases, with 18 bases between. This CDR3 contains 14 residues. Germline V CDR1 and CDR2: DFQATT, SNEGSKA (reference sequence). The CDR3: CSADRGAARETQYF. CDR3 DNA: TGCAGTGCAGATCGGGGGGCTGCCCGAGAGACCCAGTACTTC.

This clonotype appeared many times. The chain is built from TRBV20-1 and TRBJ1-1; no definite D call. The V end was cut by 3 bases, the J end by 1 base, with 15 bases between. The CDR3 covers 15 residues. Germline V gene data show CDR1 as DFQATT and CDR2 as SNEGSKA (reference sequence). In nucleotides, the CDR3 is TGCAGTGCTAGTGCGATAGACTGGGAGAACACTGAAGCTTTCTTT. This encodes CSASAIDWENTEAFF.

This clonotype was detected many times. The chain combines TRBV5-1 with TRBJ2-7; a possible D gene is TRBD1 (5 bases). The V gene's germline CDR1 is SGHRS and CDR2 YFSETQ. V lost 2 bases to trimming and J lost 0 bases, with 9 bases between them. The length of the CDR3 is 14 residues. In DNA, the CDR3 is TGCGCCAGCAGCTTAAAAGACAGCTCCTACGAGCAGTACTTC. Encoded protein: CASSLKDSSYEQYF.

V and J are TRBV5-1 and TRBJ2-5; 11 positions agree with TRBD2. V was clipped by 1 base and J by 6 bases; unmatched bases: 8. Germline CDR1 SGHRS, CDR2 YFSETQ. The CDR3 consists of 16 residues. The CDR3 nucleotides are TGCGCCAGCAGCTTGTTAGCGGGAGGGCCGGGAAAGACCCAGTACTTC. It codes for CASSLLAGGPGKTQYF.

This clonotype was counted many times. The J gene is TRBJ1-3, the V gene TRBV20-1, with D maybe TRBD1 (6 bases). In germline, CDR1 is DFQATT, CDR2 SNEGSKA (reference sequence). CDR3 length: 15 amino acids. Trimming pared 3 bases from V and 2 bases from J, leaving 14 bases between. DNA for the CDR3: TGCAGTGCTAGTGGGGGCTCCCTTGCTGGAAACACCATATATTTT. It encodes CSASGGSLAGNTIYF.

There are a few counts of this clonotype. This rearrangement joins TRBV6-1 to TRBJ2-1; 9 nucleotides match TRBD2. Germline trimming cut 5 bases from V and 8 bases from J; bases unmatched to any gene: 7. The length of the CDR3 is 14 residues. Germline-derived CDR1 and CDR2 are MNHNS and SASEGT. CDR3 DNA sequence: TGTGCCAGCAGTAGGTTAGCGGGAGTTCATGAGCAGTTCTTC. The encoded protein is CASSRLAGVHEQFF.

The sample holds a few counts of this clonotype. J is TRBJ2-7 and V is TRBV20-1; TRBD1 or TRBD2 may be the D gene (5 bases each). The germline V gene encodes CDR1 DFQATT and CDR2 SNEGSKA (reference sequence). The V and J ends lost 6 bases and 3 bases respectively, with 15 bases between them. The CDR3 covers 13 residues. CDR3 bases: TGCAGTGCCCTGGGACGCGGCGTCTACGAGCAGTACTTC. Protein product: CSALGRGVYEQYF.

This clonotype was recorded at least ten times. V gene TRBV29-1 combines with J gene TRBJ1-2; D call uncertain. This CDR3 region has 11 residues. Germline CDR1 SQVTM, CDR2 ANQGSEA. The V end lost 1 base, the J end lost 4 bases, and 4 bases lay between the germline ends. CDR3: CSVEVSYGYTF. As DNA, the CDR3 is TGCAGCGTTGAAGTCAGCTATGGCTACACCTTC.